Presented here are 16 T cell receptor beta chains from one specimen sequenced in a study of blood T cells in healthy people across ages. The second PCR ran roughly 7 to 12 cycles with a sample-barcoded 5' primer and J-beta primers. Each CDR3 protein is one row after TCRdb ran MiXCR on the 5' RACE reads. Altogether roughly 500,000 distinct CDR3 sequences are present, approximately 30% being singletons, with the ten largest covering roughly 20%. The sequenced sample was blood. These receptors were collected from a woman in her seventies in good health.

In its sample, this clonotype was seen a few times. The V and J genes are TRBV10-3 and TRBJ1-1; no clear D gene. Trimming left V 11 bases short and J 5 bases short, with 18 bases between. There are 13 residues in the CDR3. Germline CDR1 and CDR2: ENHRY and SYGVKD. DNA for the CDR3: TGTGCCTCCCAGCGGGCCGGGGATACTGAAGCTTTCTTT. Amino acids: CASQRAGDTEAFF.

This chain links TRBV30 with TRBJ1-1, with a possible D match to TRBD1 (6 bases). This CDR3 comprises 13 residues. Between the trimmed V and J ends, which lost 0 bases and 3 bases, there was a span of 8 bases. In germline, CDR1 is GTSNPN, CDR2 SVGIG (reference sequence). The CDR3 region has the DNA TGTGCCTGGAGTGTGGGGGGGCACACTGAAGCTTTCTTT. As protein: CAWSVGGHTEAFF.

This chain joins TRBV14 and TRBJ1-1; no definite D call. Germline V lookup: CDR1 SGHDN, CDR2 FVKESK. The CDR3 sequence is 13 residues long. V was cut by 1 base and J by 0 bases, with 3 bases left in between. CDR3 region: CASSQVMNTEAFF. For the CDR3, the DNA is TGTGCCAGCAGCCAAGTCATGAACACTGAAGCTTTCTTT.

In its sample, this clonotype was seen a few times. The rearrangement uses TRBV24-1 and TRBJ1-5, with a possible D match to TRBD1 (5 bases). Trimming stripped 12 bases from V and 5 bases from J, with 13 bases between. This CDR3 is built from 12 residues. CDR1 KGHDR and CDR2 SFDVKD come from the germline V gene. CDR3 sequence (DNA): TGTGCCTCACGAGGGGTGCATCAGCCCCAGCATTTT. This codes for CASRGVHQPQHF.

The chain joins TRBV4-2 to TRBJ2-7; D is undetermined. There are 15 residues in the CDR3. Germline CDR1 is LGHNA and CDR2 is YNFKEQ. Between the trimmed V and J ends, which lost 4 bases and 3 bases, there was a span of 16 bases. CDR3 bases: TGTGCCAGCAGCCCCCCGGGCCTCACTGGCTACGAGCAGTACTTC. Protein sequence: CASSPPGLTGYEQYF.

The genes are TRBV14 and TRBJ2-1, with D tentatively TRBD1 (6 bases). Germline V gives CDR1 SGHDN, CDR2 FVKESK. V dropped 8 bases and J dropped 7 bases, with 15 bases sitting between them. This CDR3 comprises 13 residues. This CDR3 is CASGRTAGNEQFF. CDR3 bases: TGTGCCAGCGGCCGGACAGCAGGAAATGAGCAGTTCTTC. The full variable domain, with the rest looked up from reference TRBV14 and TRBJ2-1, is EAGVTQFPSHSVIEKGQTVTLRCDPISGHDNLYWYRRVMGKEIKFLLHFVKESKQDESGMPNNRFLAERTGGTYSTLKVQPAELEDSGVYFCASGRTAGNEQFFGPGTRLTVL.

The chain combines TRBV18 with TRBJ1-2; D is uncertain. V was cut by 6 bases and J by 8 bases, with 16 bases left in between. In germline, CDR1 is KGHSH, CDR2 LQKENI. The CDR3 length is 13 residues. CDR3 DNA: TGTGCCAGCTCCCCGAGATTAACGGGAGGCTACACCTTC. Translation gives CASSPRLTGGYTF.

The chain couples TRBV29-1 to TRBJ1-1, with D perhaps TRBD1 (5 bases). V was clipped by 7 bases and J by 4 bases, with 13 bases between them. The germline V gene has CDR1 SQVTM and CDR2 ANQGSEA. The CDR3 extends over 12 amino acids. In DNA form, the CDR3 reads TGCAGCGCCGGTCCGGGGGGCACTGAAGCTTTCTTT. This translates into CSAGPGGTEAFF.

This clonotype has only a few counts. The genes are TRBV4-3 and TRBJ2-1; 10 bases line up with TRBD2. Germline V gene sequence: CDR1 LGHNA, CDR2 YSLEER. There are 13 residues in the CDR3. J lost 15 bases, V lost 3 bases, and 8 bases had no gene match. DNA of the CDR3: TGCGCCAGCAGCCAGGGAATACTAGCGGGACTGTTCTTC. Protein: CASSQGILAGLFF.

The chain is built from TRBV12-3 or TRBV12-4 and TRBJ1-2, with TRBD1 as a possible D gene (6 bases). The CDR3 covers 16 residues. Trimming stripped 5 bases from V and 0 bases from J, with 16 bases between. CDR3 sequence: CASSTYRTEPNYGYTF. The CDR3, as DNA: TGTGCCAGCAGTACATACCGGACAGAGCCTAACTATGGCTACACCTTC.

This sequence joins TRBV28 and TRBJ2-1; TRBD2 aligns across 11 bases. The DNA end lines up better with TRBJ2-7; the J call may be wrong. CDR3 length equals 17 residues. CDR1 is MDHEN and CDR2 is SYDVKM in the germline V gene. CDR3 loop: CASSSFSSGRPAYEQYF. CDR3 in DNA: TGTGCCAGCAGTTCCTTCTCTAGCGGGAGGCCCGCCTACGAGCAGTACTTC.

The chain is built from TRBV11-2 and TRBJ2-5; D gene uncertain. This CDR3 is built from 14 residues. Germline V gives CDR1 SGHAT, CDR2 FQNNGV. The V end was cut by 3 bases, the J end by 0 bases, with 8 bases between. The CDR3 bases are TGTGCCAGCAGCTTCGGTAACAACCAAGAGACCCAGTACTTC. This translates into CASSFGNNQETQYF.

This chain connects TRBV7-2 to TRBJ1-2; 7 nucleotides align to TRBD1. This CDR3 has 14 residues. The germline gives CDR1 SGHTA, CDR2 FQGNSA. Trimming took 7 bases from V and 2 from J; bases not matched to a gene: 7. The CDR3, as DNA: TGTGCCAGCAAAAGAGGGACAGAGAACTATGGCTACACCTTC. Its translation: CASKRGTENYGYTF.

The chain joins TRBV6-2 or TRBV6-3 to TRBJ2-7, with TRBD1 matching over 7 bases. Germline V gives CDR1 MNHEY, CDR2 SVGEGT. The CDR3 runs 16 residues. With 5 bases clipped from V and 1 base from J, the junction kept 11 bases outside the gene matches. CDR3 nucleotides: TGTGCCAGCAGTGATCCGGGACAGCGTAATTCCTACGAGCAGTACTTC. It encodes CASSDPGQRNSYEQYF.

The chain couples TRBV18 to TRBJ2-5; 8 bases are shared with TRBD1. The V segment lost 4 bases and the J segment 4 bases; nucleotides outside the gene matches: 2. The CDR3 spans 13 residues. Germline CDR1 reads KGHSH; CDR2 reads LQKENI. CDR3 residues: CASSQQGGETQYF. The CDR3 DNA follows: TGTGCCAGCTCACAACAGGGGGGAGAGACCCAGTACTTC.

The chain couples TRBV5-1 to TRBJ1-1; D perhaps matches TRBD1 (5 bases). The CDR3 sequence is 14 residues long. Germline CDR1 reads SGHRS; CDR2 reads YFSETQ. V was trimmed by 4 bases and J by 5 bases, leaving 15 bases between them. The CDR3 spells CASSTGHGSTEAFF. For the CDR3, the DNA is TGCGCCAGCAGCACAGGACATGGTTCGACTGAAGCTTTCTTT.